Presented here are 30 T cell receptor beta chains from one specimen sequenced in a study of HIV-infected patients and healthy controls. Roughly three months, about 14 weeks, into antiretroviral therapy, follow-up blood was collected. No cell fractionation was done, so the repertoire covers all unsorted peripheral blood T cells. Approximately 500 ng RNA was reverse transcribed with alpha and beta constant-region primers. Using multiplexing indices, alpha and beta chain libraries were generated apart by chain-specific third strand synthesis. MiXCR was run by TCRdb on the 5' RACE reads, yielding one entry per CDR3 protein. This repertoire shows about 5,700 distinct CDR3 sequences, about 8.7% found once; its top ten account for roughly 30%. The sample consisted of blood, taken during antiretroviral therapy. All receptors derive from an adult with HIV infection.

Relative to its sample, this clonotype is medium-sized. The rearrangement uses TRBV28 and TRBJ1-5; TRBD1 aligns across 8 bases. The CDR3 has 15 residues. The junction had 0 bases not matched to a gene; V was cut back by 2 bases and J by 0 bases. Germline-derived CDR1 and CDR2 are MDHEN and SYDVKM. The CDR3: CASSLDRGSNQPQHF. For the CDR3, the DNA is TGTGCCAGCAGTTTAGACAGGGGTAGCAATCAGCCCCAGCATTTT. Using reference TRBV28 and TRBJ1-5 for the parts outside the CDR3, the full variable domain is DVKVTQSSRYLVKRTGEKVFLECVQDMDHENMFWYRQDPGLGLRLIYFSYDVKMKEKGDIPEGYSVSREKKERFSLILESASTNQTSMYLCASSLDRGSNQPQHFGDGTRLSIL.

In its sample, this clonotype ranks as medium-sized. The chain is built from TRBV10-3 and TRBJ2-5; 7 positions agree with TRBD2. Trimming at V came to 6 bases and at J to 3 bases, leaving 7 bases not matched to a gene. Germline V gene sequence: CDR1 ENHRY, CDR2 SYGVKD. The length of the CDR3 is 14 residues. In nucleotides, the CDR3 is TGTGCCATCAGGCCGTGGGGAGGGGAAGAGACCCAGTACTTC. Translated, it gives CAIRPWGGEETQYF.

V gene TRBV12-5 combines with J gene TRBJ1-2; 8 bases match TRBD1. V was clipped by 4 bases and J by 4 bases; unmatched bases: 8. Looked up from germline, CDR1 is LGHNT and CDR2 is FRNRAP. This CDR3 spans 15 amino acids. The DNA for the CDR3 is TGTGCTAGTGGTTCCGGACAGGGCAGTAGCTATGGCTACACCTTC. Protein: CASGSGQGSSYGYTF.

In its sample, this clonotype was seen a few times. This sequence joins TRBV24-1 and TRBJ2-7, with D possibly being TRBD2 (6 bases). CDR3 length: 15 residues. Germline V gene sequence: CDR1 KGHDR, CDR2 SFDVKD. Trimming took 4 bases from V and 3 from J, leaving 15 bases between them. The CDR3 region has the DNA TGTGCCACCAGTGACCCGGGGGTAAGTCACTACGAGCAGTACTTC. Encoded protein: CATSDPGVSHYEQYF.

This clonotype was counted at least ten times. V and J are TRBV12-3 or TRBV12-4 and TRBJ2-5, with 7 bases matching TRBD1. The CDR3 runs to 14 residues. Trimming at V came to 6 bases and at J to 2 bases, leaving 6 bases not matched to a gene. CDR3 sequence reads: CASSKQGIQETQYF. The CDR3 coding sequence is TGTGCCAGCAGCAAACAGGGGATACAAGAGACCCAGTACTTC.

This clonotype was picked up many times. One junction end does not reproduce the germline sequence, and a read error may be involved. The CDR3 region has the DNA TGTGCCAGCTCACCACCGACCGCTATTAGGATGGAGGTCTTT. This sequence encodes CASSPPTAIRMEVF. The chain carries TRBV18 and TRBJ1-1; D not certain. CDR1 and CDR2 (germline): KGHSH, LQKENI. The CDR3 loop spans 14 amino acids.

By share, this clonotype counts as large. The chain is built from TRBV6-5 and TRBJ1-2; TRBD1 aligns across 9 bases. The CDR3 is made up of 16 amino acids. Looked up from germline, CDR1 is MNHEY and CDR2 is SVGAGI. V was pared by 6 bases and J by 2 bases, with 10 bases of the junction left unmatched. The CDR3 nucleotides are TGTGCCAGCAGCCCCGTCTCCGGGACAGGGAACTATGGCTACACCTTC. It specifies CASSPVSGTGNYGYTF.

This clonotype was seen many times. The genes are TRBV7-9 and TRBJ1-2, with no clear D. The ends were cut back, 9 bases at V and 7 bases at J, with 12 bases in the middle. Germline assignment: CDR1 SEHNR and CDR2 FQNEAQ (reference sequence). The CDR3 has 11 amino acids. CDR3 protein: CASTLSGGYTF. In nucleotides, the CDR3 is TGTGCCAGTACCTTGAGTGGTGGCTACACCTTC.

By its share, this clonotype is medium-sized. The CDR3 sequence is CSASRDSGTQETQYF. The CDR3 nucleotides are TGCAGTGCTTCCCGGGATAGCGGGACCCAAGAGACCCAGTACTTC. V is TRBV20-1 and J is TRBJ2-5; 8 nucleotides align to TRBD2. V lost 5 bases, J lost 1 base, and 9 bases stayed unmatched. Looked up from germline, CDR1 is DFQATT and CDR2 is SNEGSKA (reference sequence). The CDR3 is made up of 15 amino acids.

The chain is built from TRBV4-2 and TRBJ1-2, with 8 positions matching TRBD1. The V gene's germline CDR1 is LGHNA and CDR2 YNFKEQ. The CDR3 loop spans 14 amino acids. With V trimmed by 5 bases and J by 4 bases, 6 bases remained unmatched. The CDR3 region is CASSNGQGFYGYTF. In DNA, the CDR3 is TGTGCCAGCAGCAACGGACAGGGTTTCTATGGCTACACCTTC.

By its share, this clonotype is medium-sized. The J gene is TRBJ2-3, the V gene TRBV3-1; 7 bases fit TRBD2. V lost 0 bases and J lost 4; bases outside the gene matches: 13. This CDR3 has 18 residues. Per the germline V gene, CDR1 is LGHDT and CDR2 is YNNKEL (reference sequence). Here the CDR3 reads CASSQDLTAGVGSDTQYF. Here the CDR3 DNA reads TGTGCCAGCAGCCAAGATCTCACGGCGGGAGTGGGGTCAGATACGCAGTATTTT.

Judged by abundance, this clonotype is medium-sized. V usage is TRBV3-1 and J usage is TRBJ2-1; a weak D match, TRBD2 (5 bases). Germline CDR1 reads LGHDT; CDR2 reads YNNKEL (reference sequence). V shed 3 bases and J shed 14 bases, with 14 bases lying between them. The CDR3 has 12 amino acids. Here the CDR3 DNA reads TGTGCCAGCAGCCAGGAACGGAGGAAAAAGTTCTTC. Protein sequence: CASSQERRKKFF.

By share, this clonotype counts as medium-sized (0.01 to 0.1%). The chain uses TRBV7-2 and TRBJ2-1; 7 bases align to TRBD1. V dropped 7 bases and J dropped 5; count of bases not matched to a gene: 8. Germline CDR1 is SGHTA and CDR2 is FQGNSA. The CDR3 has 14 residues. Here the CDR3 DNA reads TGTGCCAGCAACTCCGGGACAGACAACAATGAGCAGTTCTTC. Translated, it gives CASNSGTDNNEQFF.

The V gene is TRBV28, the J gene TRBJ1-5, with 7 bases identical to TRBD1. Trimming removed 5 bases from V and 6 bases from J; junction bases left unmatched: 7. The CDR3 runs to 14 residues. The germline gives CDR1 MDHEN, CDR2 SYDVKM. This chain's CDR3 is CASSPGQFFQPQHF. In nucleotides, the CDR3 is TGTGCCAGCAGTCCGGGACAGTTCTTTCAGCCCCAGCATTTT.

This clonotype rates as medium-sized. The CDR3 region is CASSVGAAYEQYF. CDR3 coding DNA: TGTGCCAGCAGTGTAGGGGCTGCCTACGAGCAGTACTTC. V and J are TRBV6-1 and TRBJ2-7; D possibly corresponds to TRBD1 (5 bases). CDR1 and CDR2 (germline): MNHNS, SASEGT. Between the trimmed V and J ends, which lost 4 bases and 2 bases, there was a span of 9 bases. This CDR3 has 13 amino acids.

The CDR3 DNA reads TGCAGCGTTTTACTGGGTCCAAATCAGCCCCAGCATTTT. Amino acid sequence: CSVLLGPNQPQHF. The rearrangement uses TRBV29-1 and TRBJ1-5; D gene uncertain. CDR1 SQVTM and CDR2 ANQGSEA come from the germline V gene. This CDR3 is built from 13 residues. Deletions cut 5 bases from V and 4 bases from J, with 12 bases between. Supplemented by reference TRBV29-1 and TRBJ1-5, the full variable domain reads SAVISQKPSRDICQRGTSLTIQCQVDSQVTMMFWYRQQPGQSLTLIATANQGSEATYESGFVIDKFPISRPNLTFSTLTVSNMSPEDSSIYLCSVLLGPNQPQHFGDGTRLSIL.

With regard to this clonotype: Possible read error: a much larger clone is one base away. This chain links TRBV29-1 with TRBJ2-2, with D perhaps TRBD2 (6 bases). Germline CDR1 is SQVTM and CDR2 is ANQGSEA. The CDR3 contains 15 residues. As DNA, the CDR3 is TGCAACGCTCTCCGCGGGACGGCGAACACCGGGGAGCTGTTTTTT. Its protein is CNALRGTANTGELFF.

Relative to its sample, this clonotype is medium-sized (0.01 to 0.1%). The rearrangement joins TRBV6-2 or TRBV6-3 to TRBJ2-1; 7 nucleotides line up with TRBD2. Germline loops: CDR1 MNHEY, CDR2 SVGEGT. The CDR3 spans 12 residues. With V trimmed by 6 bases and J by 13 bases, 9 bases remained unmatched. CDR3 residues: CASSLTSAKQFF. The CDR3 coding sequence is TGTGCCAGCAGCCTAACTAGCGCGAAACAGTTCTTC.

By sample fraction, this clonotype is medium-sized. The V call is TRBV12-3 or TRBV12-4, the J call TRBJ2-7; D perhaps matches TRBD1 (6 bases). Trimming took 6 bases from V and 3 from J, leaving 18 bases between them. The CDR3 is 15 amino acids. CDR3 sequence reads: CASRLATGTFYEQYF. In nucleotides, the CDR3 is TGTGCCAGCAGATTGGCAACTGGGACATTCTACGAGCAGTACTTC.

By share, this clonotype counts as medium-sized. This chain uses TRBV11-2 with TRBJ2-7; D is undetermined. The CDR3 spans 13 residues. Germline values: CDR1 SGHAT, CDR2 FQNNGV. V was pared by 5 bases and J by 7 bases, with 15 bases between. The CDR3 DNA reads TGTGCCAGCAGCCCGTCCCCTGGGTTGGAGCAGTACTTC. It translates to CASSPSPGLEQYF.

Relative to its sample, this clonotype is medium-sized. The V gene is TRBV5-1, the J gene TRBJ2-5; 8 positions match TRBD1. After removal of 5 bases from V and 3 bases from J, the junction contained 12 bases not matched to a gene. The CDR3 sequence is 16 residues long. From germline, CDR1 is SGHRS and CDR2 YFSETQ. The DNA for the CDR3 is TGCGCCAGCAGTCCGGCAGGGGGCGTTAGGGAAGAGACCCAGTACTTC. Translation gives CASSPAGGVREETQYF.

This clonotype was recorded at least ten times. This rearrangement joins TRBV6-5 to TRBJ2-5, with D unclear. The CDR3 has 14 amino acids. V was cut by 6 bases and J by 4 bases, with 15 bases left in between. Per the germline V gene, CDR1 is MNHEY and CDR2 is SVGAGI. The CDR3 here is CASSRIALGETQYF. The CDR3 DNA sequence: TGTGCCAGCAGCCGTATCGCGTTGGGAGAGACCCAGTACTTC.

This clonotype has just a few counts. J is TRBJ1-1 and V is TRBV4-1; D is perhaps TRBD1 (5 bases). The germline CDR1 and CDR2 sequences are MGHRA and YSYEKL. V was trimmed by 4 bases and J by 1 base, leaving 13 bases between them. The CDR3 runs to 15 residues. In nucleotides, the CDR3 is TGCGCCAGCAGCCTCGTCGGGACGAAGAACACTGAAGCTTTCTTT. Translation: CASSLVGTKNTEAFF.

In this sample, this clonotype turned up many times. This chain's CDR3 is CASQAPASGLAQEQYF. For the CDR3, the DNA is TGTGCCAGCCAAGCCCCTGCTTCGGGACTAGCTCAGGAGCAGTACTTC. The chain employs TRBV6-2 or TRBV6-3 and TRBJ2-7; 9 positions agree with TRBD2. CDR1 MNHEY and CDR2 SVGEGT come from the germline V gene. This CDR3 region has 16 residues. J lost 7 bases, V lost 8 bases, and 18 bases had no gene match.

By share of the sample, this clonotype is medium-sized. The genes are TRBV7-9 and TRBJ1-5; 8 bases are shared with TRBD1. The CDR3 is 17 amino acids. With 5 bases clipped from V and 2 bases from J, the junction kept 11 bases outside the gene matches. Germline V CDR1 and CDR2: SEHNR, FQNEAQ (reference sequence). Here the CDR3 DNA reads TGTGCCAGCAGCCGAACTGCAGGGGGACAGGGCAATCAGCCCCAGCATTTT. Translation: CASSRTAGGQGNQPQHF.

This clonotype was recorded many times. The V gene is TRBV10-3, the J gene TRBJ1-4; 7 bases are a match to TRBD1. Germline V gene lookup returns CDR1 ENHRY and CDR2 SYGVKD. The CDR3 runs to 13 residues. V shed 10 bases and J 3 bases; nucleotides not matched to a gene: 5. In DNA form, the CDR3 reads TGTGCCACCGGGACAGAGCCTAATGAAAAACTGTTTTTT. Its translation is CATGTEPNEKLFF.

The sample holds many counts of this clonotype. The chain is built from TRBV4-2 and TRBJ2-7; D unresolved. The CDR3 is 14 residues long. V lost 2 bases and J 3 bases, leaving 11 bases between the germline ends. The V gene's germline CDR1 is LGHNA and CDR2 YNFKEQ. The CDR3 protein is CASSQQPDVYEQYF. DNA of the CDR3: TGTGCCAGCAGCCAACAGCCAGATGTCTACGAGCAGTACTTC.

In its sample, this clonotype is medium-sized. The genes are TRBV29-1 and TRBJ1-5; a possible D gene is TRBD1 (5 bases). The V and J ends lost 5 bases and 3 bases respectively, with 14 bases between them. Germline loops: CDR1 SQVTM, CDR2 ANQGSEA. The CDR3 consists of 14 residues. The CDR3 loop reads CSVSPRDSNQPQHF. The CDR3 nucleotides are TGCAGCGTTAGCCCGAGGGACTCCAATCAGCCCCAGCATTTT. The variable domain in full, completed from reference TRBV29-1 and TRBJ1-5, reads SAVISQKPSRDICQRGTSLTIQCQVDSQVTMMFWYRQQPGQSLTLIATANQGSEATYESGFVIDKFPISRPNLTFSTLTVSNMSPEDSSIYLCSVSPRDSNQPQHFGDGTRLSIL.

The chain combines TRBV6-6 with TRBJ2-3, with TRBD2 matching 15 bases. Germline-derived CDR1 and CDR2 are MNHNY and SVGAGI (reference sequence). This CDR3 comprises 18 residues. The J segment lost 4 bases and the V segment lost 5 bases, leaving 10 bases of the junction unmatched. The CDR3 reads CASSARTSGRAIADTQYF. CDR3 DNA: TGTGCCAGCAGTGCCAGGACTAGCGGGAGGGCCATCGCAGATACGCAGTATTTT.

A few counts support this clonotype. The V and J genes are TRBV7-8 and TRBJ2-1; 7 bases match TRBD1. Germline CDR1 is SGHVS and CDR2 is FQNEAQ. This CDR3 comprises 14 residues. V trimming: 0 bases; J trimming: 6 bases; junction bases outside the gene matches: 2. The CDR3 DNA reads TGTGCCAGCAGCTTAGCGGGACAGCGCAATGAGCAGTTCTTC. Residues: CASSLAGQRNEQFF.